These 2 T cell receptor beta chains were all obtained from the same sample, sequenced in a study of control samples from healthy donors and cancer patients. Assay: immunoSEQ multiplex PCR; the TCRdb copy retains only in-frame clones and omits some. The sample has 100,000 to 150,000 clones; 80% to 95% are singletons. The sequencing sample was made of blood. These receptors came from a man aged 35-49 years in good health.

This clone was counted a few times. This chain uses TRBV3-1 (or the pseudogene TRBV3-2) with TRBJ2-5; D is possibly TRBD2 (6 bases). Between the trimmed V and J ends, which lost 9 bases and 9 bases, there was a span of 26 bases. The CDR3 covers 15 residues. Looked up from germline, CDR1 is LGHDT and CDR2 is YNNKEL (reference sequence). CDR3 nucleotides: TGTGCCAGTCGGGACTTAGGACTACAAAAAGAATCCCAGTACTTC. Translation gives CASRDLGLQKESQYF.

The chain carries TRBV7-2 and TRBJ2-3, with unresolved D. CDR3 length: 14 residues. Looked up from germline, CDR1 is SGHTA and CDR2 is FQGNSA. Trimming removed 1 base from V and 5 bases from J, with 10 bases in between. The CDR3: CASSLVAGEDTQYF. DNA of the CDR3: TGTGCCAGCAGCTTAGTTGCAGGAGAAGATACGCAGTATTTT.